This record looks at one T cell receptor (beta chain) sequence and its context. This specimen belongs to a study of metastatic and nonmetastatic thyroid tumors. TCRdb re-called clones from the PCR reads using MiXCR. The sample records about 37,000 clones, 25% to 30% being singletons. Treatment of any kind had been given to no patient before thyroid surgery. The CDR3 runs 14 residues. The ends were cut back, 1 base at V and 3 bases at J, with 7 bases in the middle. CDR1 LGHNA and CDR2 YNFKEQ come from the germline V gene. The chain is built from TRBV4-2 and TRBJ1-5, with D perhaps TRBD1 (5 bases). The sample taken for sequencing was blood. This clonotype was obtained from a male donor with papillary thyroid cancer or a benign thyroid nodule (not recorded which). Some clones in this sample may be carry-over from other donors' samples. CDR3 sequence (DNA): TGTGCCAGCAGCCAAGTTGGGACCAATCAGCCCCAGCATTTT. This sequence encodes CASSQVGTNQPQHF.